This TCR beta chain came from a study of control samples from healthy donors and cancer patients. This clone is a singleton in its sample. This table comes from immunoSEQ multiplex PCR, and its TCRdb copy is limited to in-frame clones, with some not included. Of about 110,000 clones listed, 90% are singletons. Sequencing input: blood. The clonotype originates from a human donor in good health. The donor label of this sample is uncertain.

The CDR3 sequence: CASTQGSTMNTEAFF. In nucleotides, the CDR3 is TGTGCCAGCACCCAGGGGTCAACGATGAACACTGAAGCTTTCTTT. The V gene is TRBV6-5, the J gene TRBJ1-1; TRBD1 is a possible D gene (6 bases). The length of the CDR3 is 15 residues. Germline CDR1 is MNHEY and CDR2 is SVGAGI. Deletions cut 7 bases from V and 0 bases from J, with 15 bases between.